Presented here are 6 T cell receptor beta chains from one specimen sequenced in a study of cytotoxic CD8 clonotypes in ibrutinib-treated CLL (dated by TCRdb to the early 2020s). The library was generated by the immunoSEQ multiplex PCR assay. As stored in TCRdb, this immuneACCESS dataset retains in-frame rearrangements with V and J assigned. A fraction of the clones does not appear; measured against another copy, unresolved V genes explain less than half of the discrepancy, and the remainder lacks a known reason. The sample profile shows 75,000 to 90,000 clones; approximately 82% of them were found once. About 40% of the sample belongs to the ten largest clones. This specimen's time point label, interpreted: roughly 25 months on ibrutinib. Sample: PBMCs, taken after 24 months of ibrutinib treatment. These receptors all come from a human donor with chronic lymphocytic leukemia.

The rearrangement joins TRBV11-2 to TRBJ1-2; no clear D gene. Germline CDR1 reads SGHAT; CDR2 reads FQNNGV. CDR3 length equals 14 residues. Trimming cost V 4 bases and J 3 bases, with 12 bases left between them. CDR3 sequence reads: CASSSVAGYYGYTF. For the CDR3, the DNA is TGTGCCAGCAGCTCAGTAGCGGGGTACTATGGCTACACCTTC. Full variable domain (remainder filled in from reference TRBV11-2 and TRBJ1-2): EAGVAQSPRYKIIEKRQSVAFWCNPISGHATLYWYQQILGQGPKLLIQFQNNGVVDDSQLPKDRFSAERLKGVDSTLKIQPAKLEDSAVYLCASSSVAGYYGYTFGSGTRLTVV.

V usage is TRBV2 and J usage is TRBJ2-3; D is unresolved. Trimming took 4 bases from V and 2 from J, leaving 10 bases between them. The germline V gene has CDR1 SNHLY and CDR2 FYNNEI. CDR3 length: 14 residues. The CDR3 protein is CASSGVRPTDTQYF. The CDR3 DNA sequence: TGTGCCAGCAGTGGGGTTCGGCCCACAGATACGCAGTATTTT.

The V and J genes are TRBV6-1 and TRBJ2-5, with D unclear. Gene TRBJ2-7 matches the end of the DNA better, so the J call may be wrong. The germline V gene has CDR1 MNHNS and CDR2 SASEGT. The CDR3 length is 13 residues. The CDR3 DNA reads TGTGCCAGCAGTGTACTTGATAACTACGAGCAGTACTTC. This translates into CASSVLDNYEQYF.

The chain employs TRBV6-1 and TRBJ2-7; 7 positions agree with TRBD1. The junction had 7 bases not matched to a gene; V was cut back by 6 bases and J by 2 bases. There are 14 residues in the CDR3. Germline CDR1 is MNHNS and CDR2 is SASEGT. CDR3 loop: CASSLTGSAYEQYF. The CDR3 DNA sequence: TGTGCCAGCAGCCTGACAGGGTCTGCCTACGAGCAGTACTTC.

The chain is built from TRBV14 and TRBJ1-1; 8 bases are a match to TRBD1. The CDR3 is 15 residues long. V lost 4 bases to trimming and J lost 5 bases; unmatched junction nucleotides: 9. In germline, CDR1 is SGHDN, CDR2 FVKESK. The CDR3 nucleotides read TGTGCCAGCAGCCTCAGGACAGGGTGGGATACTGAAGCTTTCTTT. It codes for CASSLRTGWDTEAFF.

This chain uses TRBV15 with TRBJ1-5; 9 bases agree with TRBD1. This CDR3 region has 16 residues. Germline CDR1 LNHNV, CDR2 YYDKDF (reference sequence). Germline trimming cut 5 bases from V and 3 bases from J; bases unmatched to any gene: 8. Here the CDR3 DNA reads TGTGCCACCAGCTCTCCCGGGACAGGGATCAATCAGCCCCAGCATTTT. This encodes CATSSPGTGINQPQHF.